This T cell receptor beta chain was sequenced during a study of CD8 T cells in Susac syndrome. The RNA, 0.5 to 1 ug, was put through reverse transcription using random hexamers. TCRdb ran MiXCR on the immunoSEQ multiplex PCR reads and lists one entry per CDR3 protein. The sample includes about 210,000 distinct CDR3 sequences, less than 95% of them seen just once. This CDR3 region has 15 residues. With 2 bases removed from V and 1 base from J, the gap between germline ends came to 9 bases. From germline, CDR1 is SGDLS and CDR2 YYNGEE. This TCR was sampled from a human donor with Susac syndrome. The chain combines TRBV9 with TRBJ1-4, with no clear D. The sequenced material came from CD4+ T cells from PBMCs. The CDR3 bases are TGTGCCAGCAGCGTGAACATTGTAACTAATGAAAAACTGTTTTTT. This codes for CASSVNIVTNEKLFF.